Each of the 29 T cell receptor beta chains below was sequenced from the same sample in a study of blood T cell repertoires in COVID-19. The repertoire was sequenced with immunoSEQ multiplex PCR; TCRdb's copy has only in-frame clones and lacks some. Of about 360,000 clones in the sample, 65% to 90% were seen once. Sequenced input: peripheral blood. All receptors come from a woman aged 55-69 years with COVID-19, enrolled during active disease.

This clone was found once. The chain links TRBV7-9 to TRBJ1-1, with 7 bases that match TRBD1. CDR1 is SEHNR and CDR2 is FQNEAQ in the germline V gene (reference sequence). The CDR3 is 18 residues long. V dropped 5 bases and J dropped 1; count of bases not matched to a gene: 16. This CDR3 is CASSPWRDRAQGNTEAFF. The CDR3, as DNA: TGTGCCAGCAGCCCCTGGCGGGACAGAGCCCAGGGGAACACTGAAGCTTTCTTT.

The V and J genes are TRBV5-3 and TRBJ2-5, with a tentative D call TRBD2 (5 bases). TRBV5-3 is designated an ORF whose function remains uncertain. V was trimmed by 8 bases and J by 9 bases, leaving 20 bases between them. The CDR3 is made up of 13 amino acids. CDR3 sequence reads: CARRSEGCKAQYF. The CDR3 region has the DNA TGTGCCAGGAGGTCTGAGGGTTGTAAAGCCCAGTACTTC.

The chain couples TRBV11-3 to TRBJ1-4, with D possibly matching TRBD1 (6 bases). The CDR3 sequence is 14 residues long. Germline V lookup: CDR1 SGHNT, CDR2 YENEEA. V was shortened by 3 bases and J by 7 bases, with 12 bases between the two germline ends. Written as DNA, the CDR3 is TGTGCCAGCAGCTTCCGCGGGGGGCCTGAAAAACTGTTTTTT. Translation gives CASSFRGGPEKLFF.

The rearrangement links TRBV7-3 to TRBJ1-2; TRBD1 might be the D (6 bases). The CDR3 sequence is 13 residues long. V shed 6 bases and J shed 6 bases, with 14 bases lying between them. Germline V gene data show CDR1 as SGHTA and CDR2 as FQGTGA. The CDR3 region has the DNA TGTGCCAGCAGAGGACAGATAGGTGATGGCTACACCTTC. Amino acid sequence: CASRGQIGDGYTF.

The chain joins TRBV25-1 to TRBJ2-3; TRBD2 aligns across 10 bases. CDR1 is MGHDK, CDR2 SYGVNS, per germline. The CDR3 is 15 amino acids. V lost 4 bases to trimming and J lost 4 bases; unmatched junction nucleotides: 5. The CDR3 DNA follows: TGTGCCAGCAGTGTGAGCGGGGGGGCCTCAGATACGCAGTATTTT. The encoded protein is CASSVSGGASDTQYF. Full variable domain (outside the CDR3, taken from reference TRBV25-1 and TRBJ2-3): EADIYQTPRYLVIGTGKKITLECSQTMGHDKMYWYQQDPGMELHLIHYSYGVNSTEKGDLSSESTVSRIRTEHFPLTLESARPSHTSQYLCASSVSGGASDTQYFGPGTRLTVL.

A few counts support this clone. The chain combines TRBV6-2 or TRBV6-3 with TRBJ1-5; TRBD1 matches 7 bases. The germline gives CDR1 MNHEY, CDR2 SVGEGT. The CDR3 covers 18 residues. The V segment lost 2 bases and the J segment 6 bases; nucleotides outside the gene matches: 16. The CDR3 bases are TGTGCCAGCAGTTACCCATTTGTGGCGACAGGGACGCGTCAGCCCCAGCATTTT. This sequence encodes CASSYPFVATGTRQPQHF.

This chain joins TRBV21-1 and TRBJ2-5; no DNA check was done on the table's D call, TRBD1. TRBV21-1 is annotated as a pseudogene. CDR3 size: 16 residues. CDR3 residues: CASSKVSRTGGETQYF. Written as DNA, the CDR3 is TGTGCCAGCAGCAAAGTCAGCAGGACAGGGGGAGAGACCCAGTACTTC.

The rearrangement links TRBV11-2 to TRBJ1-6; D is unclear. Trimming stripped 5 bases from V and 9 bases from J, with 14 bases between. CDR3 length: 14 amino acids. Germline CDR1 reads SGHAT; CDR2 reads FQNNGV. CDR3 sequence reads: CASSPRRSGSPLHF. CDR3 DNA: TGTGCCAGCAGCCCACGGCGCAGCGGTTCACCCCTCCACTTT.

The V gene is TRBV5-8, the J gene TRBJ1-5; no clear D gene. This CDR3 is built from 16 residues. Trimming cost V 2 bases and J 0 bases, with 12 bases left between them. Germline V gene sequence: CDR1 SGHTS, CDR2 YDEGEE. The CDR3 loop reads CASSFRGTHSNQPQHF. The CDR3 nucleotides are TGTGCCAGCAGCTTCCGCGGTACTCATAGCAATCAGCCCCAGCATTTT.

The CDR3, as DNA: TGCGCCAGCAGCTTGGGCGACGAGCAGTACTTC. Translating gives CASSLGDEQYF. The genes are TRBV5-1 and TRBJ2-7; no firm D call. Between the trimmed V and J ends, which lost 0 bases and 5 bases, there was a span of 3 bases. CDR1 and CDR2 (germline): SGHRS, YFSETQ. The CDR3 is 11 amino acids.

This clone is a singleton in its sample. The chain recombines TRBV5-5 with TRBJ2-7; 10 nucleotides agree with TRBD1. This CDR3 is built from 13 residues. The J segment lost 6 bases and the V segment lost 1 base, leaving 1 base of the junction unmatched. In germline, CDR1 is SGHKS, CDR2 YYEKEE (reference sequence). The CDR3 region has the DNA TGTGCCAGCAGCTTGTGGGACAGGGGCGAGCAGTACTTC. This translates into CASSLWDRGEQYF.

The rearrangement links TRBV5-1 to TRBJ1-5, with a tentative D call TRBD1 (5 bases). The CDR3 has 14 residues. The germline V gene encodes CDR1 SGHRS and CDR2 YFSETQ. Trimming removed 3 bases from V and 3 bases from J, with 10 bases in between. The CDR3 spells CASSWEGLNQPQHF. In DNA, the CDR3 is TGCGCCAGCAGCTGGGAGGGACTCAATCAGCCCCAGCATTTT.

The rearrangement links TRBV5-1 to TRBJ1-2, with TRBD1 as a possible D gene (5 bases). CDR1 and CDR2 from the germline V gene are SGHRS and YFSETQ. Trimming shortened V by 1 base and J by 8 bases, and 9 bases separated the two germline ends. The CDR3 totals 12 residues. The CDR3 region is CASSLQGSGYTF. DNA of the CDR3: TGCGCCAGCAGCTTGCAGGGTTCAGGCTACACCTTC.

The chain employs TRBV3-1 (or the pseudogene TRBV3-2) and TRBJ2-1; the match to TRBD1 covers 11 bases. The CDR3 extends over 15 amino acids. The germline CDR1 and CDR2 sequences are LGHDT and YNNKEL (reference sequence). Trimming at V came to 0 bases and at J to 12 bases, leaving 7 bases not matched to a gene. CDR3 region: CASSQEDRGRWGQFF. The CDR3 coding sequence is TGTGCCAGCAGCCAAGAGGACAGGGGGCGTTGGGGGCAGTTCTTC.

This chain connects TRBV6-6 to TRBJ2-7, with D perhaps TRBD2 (8 bases). CDR1 is MNHNY, CDR2 SVGAGI, per germline (reference sequence). The CDR3 spans 16 residues. V gave up 6 bases and J gave up 0 bases, with 18 bases separating them. As DNA, the CDR3 is TGTGCCAGCAGCCGTGACGGGGGGGACAGCTCCTACGAGCAGTACTTC. Amino acids: CASSRDGGDSSYEQYF.

The gene calls are TRBV3-1 (or the pseudogene TRBV3-2) and TRBJ2-1, with D possibly TRBD1 on 5 matching bases. With 0 bases removed from V and 8 bases from J, the gap between germline ends came to 11 bases. The V gene's germline CDR1 is LGHDT and CDR2 YNNKEL (reference sequence). CDR3 size: 14 residues. The CDR3 DNA is TGTGCCAGCAGCCAAGATATTAGGGGCGATGAGCAGTTCTTC. As protein: CASSQDIRGDEQFF.

This sequence joins TRBV9 and TRBJ1-1; D call uncertain. Deletions cut 0 bases from V and 0 bases from J, with 6 bases between. The V gene's germline CDR1 is SGDLS and CDR2 YYNGEE. CDR3 length equals 14 residues. CDR3 sequence: CASSVDSMNTEAFF. In DNA form, the CDR3 reads TGTGCCAGCAGCGTAGACAGCATGAACACTGAAGCTTTCTTT.

The V call is TRBV27, the J call TRBJ2-7, with 7 bases fitting TRBD2. Germline trimming cut 3 bases from V and 6 bases from J; bases unmatched to any gene: 5. Germline loops: CDR1 MNHEY, CDR2 SMNVEV (reference sequence). The CDR3 extends over 13 amino acids. The CDR3 loop is CASSLDGEGEQYF. CDR3 sequence (DNA): TGTGCCAGCAGTTTGGACGGGGAGGGCGAGCAGTACTTC.

On this clone: This could be a read error, since a much larger clone is one nucleotide away. The J gene is TRBJ1-1, the V gene TRBV7-3; D is possibly TRBD1 (6 bases). V was trimmed by 5 bases and J by 1 base, leaving 8 bases between them. CDR1 and CDR2 (germline): SGHTA, FQGTGA. This CDR3 has 13 amino acids. CDR3 sequence: CASSQQGNTEAFF. Written as DNA, the CDR3 is TGTGCCAGCAGCCAACAGGGGAACACTGAAGCTTTCTTT.

This clone has only one observation. A much larger clone lies one base from this, so it may be a read error. The chain links TRBV2 to TRBJ1-3, with 7 bases matching TRBD1. This CDR3 spans 15 amino acids. CDR1 is SNHLY, CDR2 FYNNEI, per germline. CDR3 DNA: TGTGCCAGCGAAGGGGGCAAGGGCTCTGGAGACACCATATATTTT. This encodes CASEGGKGSGDTIYF.

The V gene is TRBV6-5, the J gene TRBJ1-2; perhaps TRBD1 as D (6 bases). The V gene's germline CDR1 is MNHEY and CDR2 SVGAGI. The V gene lost 0 bases and the J gene lost 6 bases, with 14 bases spanning the gap. The CDR3 extends over 15 amino acids. The CDR3 DNA follows: TGTGCCAGCAGTTACTCGGCAGGGGCGCGGGATGGCTACACCTTC. Translating it yields CASSYSAGARDGYTF.

The CDR3 nucleotides are TGTGCCAGCAGACAGGAGTCATCCTACGAGCAGTACTTC. Residues: CASRQESSYEQYF. The chain couples TRBV12-3 or TRBV12-4 to TRBJ2-7, with a weak D call TRBD1 (5 bases). The CDR3 runs to 13 residues. With 6 bases removed from V and 1 base from J, the gap between germline ends came to 10 bases.

The chain recombines TRBV7-2 with TRBJ2-5, with 7 bases aligning to TRBD2. The CDR3 sequence is 15 residues long. CDR1 SGHTA and CDR2 FQGNSA come from the germline V gene. Germline trimming cut 0 bases from V and 2 bases from J; bases unmatched to any gene: 3. The CDR3 nucleotides read TGTGCCAGCAGCTTAGCAGCGGGGTTGCAAGAGACCCAGTACTTC. This translates into CASSLAAGLQETQYF.

The chain is built from TRBV9 and TRBJ1-2; D might be TRBD1 (6 bases). CDR1 and CDR2 (germline): SGDLS, YYNGEE. There are 15 residues in the CDR3. Between the trimmed V and J ends, which lost 0 bases and 6 bases, there was a span of 15 bases. DNA for the CDR3: TGTGCCAGCAGCGTAGAGGGCAGGGGAAGGGATGGCTACACCTTC. It translates to CASSVEGRGRDGYTF.

A remark on this clone: A read error may explain this, as a much larger clone is one base away. This CDR3 is also generated by other DNA sequences in the sample. For the CDR3, the DNA is TGTGCCAGCAGCCTTAACACCGGGGAGCTGTTTTTT. Its protein is CASSLNTGELFF. The V call is TRBV5-4, the J call TRBJ2-2; no firm D call. V lost 4 bases to trimming and J lost 2 bases, with 3 bases between them. The CDR3 extends over 12 amino acids. Germline values: CDR1 SGHNT, CDR2 YYREEE (reference sequence).

This clone was seen repeatedly, ten times or more. The gene calls are TRBV19 and TRBJ1-4, with TRBD1 identical over 9 bases. From germline, CDR1 is LNHDA and CDR2 SQIVND (reference sequence). Unmatched junction bases numbered 10, after V lost 5 bases and J lost 9 bases. The CDR3 is made up of 15 amino acids. The DNA of the CDR3 is TGTGCCAGTAGTGCTGGGGACAGGGCGCCGCAAAAACTGTTTTTT. It yields the protein CASSAGDRAPQKLFF.

The chain links TRBV4-3 to TRBJ1-2, with D unclear. The CDR3 length is 13 residues. Germline V lookup: CDR1 LGHNA, CDR2 YSLEER. V dropped 5 bases and J dropped 4 bases, with 11 bases sitting between them. The CDR3 sequence: CASSLRHGYGYTF. As DNA, the CDR3 is TGCGCCAGCAGCTTACGACATGGCTATGGCTACACCTTC.

This rearrangement joins TRBV5-1 to TRBJ1-2; D perhaps matches TRBD1 (6 bases). The length of the CDR3 is 14 residues. CDR1 is SGHRS, CDR2 YFSETQ, per germline. Trimming stripped 0 bases from V and 8 bases from J, with 14 bases between. CDR3 DNA sequence: TGCGCCAGCAGCTTGGCCCCAGGGGAGAGGGGCTACACCTTC. It specifies CASSLAPGERGYTF.

This clone was seen only once. The rearrangement uses TRBV5-1 and TRBJ1-6, with a possible D match to TRBD1 (6 bases). V lost 4 bases, J lost 6 bases, and 11 bases lay in between. CDR1 and CDR2 (germline): SGHRS, YFSETQ. The CDR3 spans 14 residues. The CDR3 sequence: CASSMGHTNSPLHF. Here the CDR3 DNA reads TGCGCCAGCAGCATGGGACACACTAATTCACCCCTCCACTTT.